Shown below are 20 T cell receptor beta chains from a single sample sequenced in a study of T cells in Graves' hyperthyroidism and ophthalmopathy (dated by TCRdb to between 2018 and 2021). Preparation of the library involved multiplex PCR. TCRdb names Illumina HiSeq 2000 as the instrument used. The TCR beta CDR3 regions were amplified from RNA transcripts. For the first round of RT-PCR on the TCR CDR3, the HTBI primer set was used together with the Qiagen OneStep RT-PCR kit. TCRdb reworked the public reads: Q25 trimming with fastp, MiXCR clone assembly, productive beta chains retained. Each entry merges the rows of one CDR3 protein and shows their most common DNA and genes. The sample yields approximately 710,000 distinct CDR3 sequences; roughly 17% were counted once. The ten largest clones add up to 15% to 18% of the sample. Sequenced input: blood. These receptors were taken from a man aged 50-59 years with Graves' hyperthyroidism.

The chain joins TRBV6-2 or TRBV6-3 to TRBJ2-2; 11 bases map to TRBD1. The CDR3 runs 17 residues. Trimming removed 2 bases from V and 5 bases from J; junction bases left unmatched: 7. CDR1 and CDR2 from the germline V gene are MNHEY and SVGEGT. CDR3: CASSYTRTGGATGELFF. CDR3 sequence (DNA): TGTGCCAGCAGTTACACCAGGACAGGGGGCGCGACCGGGGAGCTGTTTTTT.

A word on this clonotype: Since a much larger clone is just one base distant, this may be a read error. The V and J genes are TRBV28 and TRBJ2-1; 9 nucleotides line up with TRBD2. V lost 6 bases to trimming and J lost 8 bases; unmatched junction nucleotides: 11. Germline V gives CDR1 MDHEN, CDR2 SYDVKM. CDR3 length: 15 residues. Here the CDR3 reads CASRPLAGIPHEQFF. CDR3 nucleotide sequence: TGTGCCAGCAGACCCCTAGCGGGAATTCCCCATGAGCAGTTCTTC.

The sample holds a few counts of this clonotype. The V call is TRBV30, the J call TRBJ2-2; D is unclear. CDR3 size: 15 residues. Germline-derived CDR1 and CDR2 are GTSNPN and SVGIG (reference sequence). Trimming stripped 4 bases from V and 1 base from J, with 13 bases between. CDR3 nucleotides: TGTGCCTGGAAAACGAGTCGACAGAACACCGGGGAGCTGTTTTTT. Amino acids: CAWKTSRQNTGELFF. Together with reference TRBV30 and TRBJ2-2, the CDR3 gives the full variable domain: SQTIHQWPATLVQPVGSPLSLECTVEGTSNPNLYWYRQAAGRGLQLLFYSVGIGQISSEVPQNLSASRPQDRQFILSSKKLLLSDSGFYLCAWKTSRQNTGELFFGEGSRLTVL.

In the case of this clonotype: At one boundary the junction diverges from the germline segment, which might be a read error. V is TRBV3-1 and J is TRBJ2-7; D gene unclear. From germline, CDR1 is LGHDT and CDR2 YNNKEL (reference sequence). The CDR3 length is 13 residues. CDR3 sequence: CASSKEVSYEQYF. The CDR3 nucleotides are TGTGCCAGCAGCAAAGAGGTGTCCTACGAGCAGTACTTC.

J is TRBJ2-2 and V is TRBV6-1; D call uncertain. Trimming removed 7 bases from V and 0 bases from J, with 9 bases in between. CDR3 length: 14 residues. Per germline, CDR1 MNHNS and CDR2 SASEGT. The CDR3 coding sequence is TGTGCCAGCAAGGGTGACCCGAACACCGGGGAGCTGTTTTTT. Translation gives CASKGDPNTGELFF.

This clonotype occurred many times. The V gene is TRBV28, the J gene TRBJ2-3; D is undetermined. V lost 5 bases to trimming and J lost 4 bases, with 19 bases between them. This CDR3 is built from 16 residues. Per the germline V gene, CDR1 is MDHEN and CDR2 is SYDVKM. In DNA form, the CDR3 reads TGTGCCAGCAGTGGCAGCGAAAGGATTGGGGCAGATACGCAGTATTTT. Translated: CASSGSERIGADTQYF.

This clonotype was recorded many times. V and J are TRBV28 and TRBJ2-4; 11 bases fit TRBD1. Germline lookup yields CDR1 MDHEN and CDR2 SYDVKM. Losses at the gene ends were 4 bases for V and 1 base for J; bases not matched to a gene: 12. The CDR3 is 19 amino acids. CDR3 in amino acids: CASSYRRDRGGNAKNIQYF. As DNA, the CDR3 is TGTGCCAGCAGTTACCGCCGGGACAGGGGGGGTAATGCCAAAAACATTCAGTACTTC.

DNA of the CDR3: TGTGCCAGCAGCCCCCGGACAGGGCTCGAAGCTTTCTTT. It specifies CASSPRTGLEAFF. The chain couples TRBV9 to TRBJ1-1; 8 bases map to TRBD1. Germline values: CDR1 SGDLS, CDR2 YYNGEE. The CDR3 has 13 residues. V was pared by 4 bases and J by 8 bases, with 7 bases of the junction left unmatched.

This clonotype has a count of ten or more. This chain uses TRBV7-2 with TRBJ2-1, with 12 bases lining up with TRBD2. The CDR3 length is 16 residues. Germline CDR1 reads SGHTA; CDR2 reads FQGNSA. J gave up 9 bases and V 5 bases, and 11 bases lay outside the gene matches. The CDR3 sequence is CASSPGSSGRASEQFF. The CDR3 DNA sequence: TGTGCCAGCAGCCCCGGTTCTAGCGGGAGGGCCAGTGAGCAGTTCTTC.

This clonotype appeared many times. This chain joins TRBV6-1 and TRBJ2-3; TRBD2 aligns across 7 bases. Germline CDR1 and CDR2: MNHNS and SASEGT. Losses at the gene ends were 8 bases for V and 2 bases for J; bases not matched to a gene: 7. The CDR3 has 14 amino acids. The CDR3 nucleotides are TGTGCCAGCGTGACGGGGGGACCCACAGATACGCAGTATTTT. It encodes CASVTGGPTDTQYF.

This clonotype was seen at least ten times. The J gene is TRBJ2-3, the V gene TRBV7-3; 13 bases fit TRBD2. Germline trimming cut 1 base from V and 6 bases from J; bases unmatched to any gene: 4. Germline V gene sequence: CDR1 SGHTA, CDR2 FQGTGA. CDR3 size: 16 residues. CDR3 in amino acids: CASSLMGTSGMDTQYF. DNA for the CDR3: TGTGCCAGCAGCTTAATGGGGACTAGCGGGATGGATACGCAGTATTTT. Looking up the rest from reference TRBV7-3 and TRBJ2-3 gives the full variable domain: GAGVSQTPSNKVTEKGKYVELRCDPISGHTALYWYRQSLGQGPEFLIYFQGTGAADDSGLPNDRFFAVRPEGSVSTLKIQRTERGDSAVYLCASSLMGTSGMDTQYFGPGTRLTVL.

The sample holds a few counts of this clonotype. The chain uses TRBV28 and TRBJ2-7; 8 bases fit TRBD1. The CDR3 is 14 amino acids. Germline V gene sequence: CDR1 MDHEN, CDR2 SYDVKM. V lost 5 bases and J lost 3; bases outside the gene matches: 6. CDR3 sequence reads: CASSPHGQGYEQYF. Written as DNA, the CDR3 is TGTGCCAGCAGTCCCCACGGACAGGGCTACGAGCAGTACTTC.

In this sample, this clonotype turned up a few times. V is TRBV28 and J is TRBJ2-1, with 7 nucleotides matching TRBD2. Germline V gene data show CDR1 as MDHEN and CDR2 as SYDVKM. The junction had 16 bases not matched to a gene; V was cut back by 3 bases and J by 8 bases. CDR3 length equals 17 residues. CDR3 sequence: CASSLGGGVQRGDEQFF. The CDR3 DNA sequence: TGTGCCAGCAGTTTGGGGGGGGGGGTCCAGAGGGGCGATGAGCAGTTCTTC.

There are many counts of this clonotype. V usage is TRBV3-1 and J usage is TRBJ2-2; a weak D match, TRBD1 (5 bases). Trimming took off 3 bases at V and 5 bases at J, with 10 bases between the two ends. Per the germline V gene, CDR1 is LGHDT and CDR2 is YNNKEL (reference sequence). The CDR3 extends over 14 amino acids. CDR3 sequence reads: CASSQSSGTGELFF. The CDR3 nucleotides read TGTGCCAGCAGCCAGTCATCAGGGACCGGGGAGCTGTTTTTT.

This clonotype has just a few counts. The J gene is TRBJ1-5, the V gene TRBV6-4; no clear D gene. Deletions cut 6 bases from V and 4 bases from J, with 10 bases between. This CDR3 is built from 13 residues. Germline CDR1 is MRHNA and CDR2 is SNTAGT. For the CDR3, the DNA is TGTGCCAGCAGCGAATCTATTAATCAGCCCCAGCATTTT. As protein: CASSESINQPQHF.

This clonotype was seen many times. The chain couples TRBV12-3 or TRBV12-4 to TRBJ1-5; the match to TRBD1 covers 8 bases. The CDR3 totals 16 residues. V shed 5 bases, J shed 6 bases, and the junction held 12 bases outside the gene matches. Here the CDR3 reads CASSPDRGSRVQPQHF. The CDR3 nucleotides are TGTGCCAGCAGTCCCGACAGGGGCAGTCGTGTTCAGCCCCAGCATTTT.

The sample holds many counts of this clonotype. V is TRBV24-1 and J is TRBJ2-1; 12 nucleotides line up with TRBD2. V was pared by 2 bases and J by 7 bases, with 5 bases of the junction left unmatched. Germline CDR1 reads KGHDR; CDR2 reads SFDVKD. This CDR3 spans 16 amino acids. This chain's CDR3 is CATSDSSGRALNEQFF. The DNA for the CDR3 is TGTGCCACCAGTGATTCTAGCGGGAGGGCCTTAAATGAGCAGTTCTTC.

This clonotype has just a few counts. J is TRBJ1-1 and V is TRBV30, with a tentative D call TRBD1 (5 bases). The germline V gene has CDR1 GTSNPN and CDR2 SVGIG (reference sequence). Trimming removed 1 base from V and 8 bases from J, with 8 bases in between. The CDR3 spans 11 residues. The CDR3 bases are TGTGCCTGGAGTGCCGCAGGGGAAGCTTTCTTT. This codes for CAWSAAGEAFF.

The chain combines TRBV18 with TRBJ1-1, with D uncertain. Looked up from germline, CDR1 is KGHSH and CDR2 is LQKENI. The CDR3 is 13 amino acids. V lost 2 bases and J lost 7, with 11 bases in between. The CDR3 reads CASSPSAADEAFF. The CDR3 DNA follows: TGTGCCAGCTCACCATCGGCAGCTGATGAAGCTTTCTTT. Using reference TRBV18 and TRBJ1-1 for the parts outside the CDR3, the full variable domain is NAGVMQNPRHLVRRRGQEARLRCSPMKGHSHVYWYRQLPEEGLKFMVYLQKENIIDESGMPKERFSAEFPKEGPSILRIQQVVRGDSAAYFCASSPSAADEAFFGQGTRLTVV.

In this sample, this clonotype turned up a few times. The chain joins TRBV7-3 to TRBJ2-5, with D perhaps matching TRBD1 or TRBD2 (5 bases each). The CDR3 totals 15 residues. The V gene lost 5 bases and the J gene lost 2 bases, with 15 bases spanning the gap. Per the germline V gene, CDR1 is SGHTA and CDR2 is FQGTGA. CDR3 loop: CASSPGRGPQETQYF. For the CDR3, the DNA is TGTGCCAGCAGCCCGGGACGGGGCCCGCAAGAGACCCAGTACTTC.